Listed below are T cell receptor beta chains from one sample, sequenced in a study of blood T cells in healthy people across ages. In TCRdb, the 5' RACE reads were re-called with MiXCR into one record per CDR3 protein. The sample has 850,000 to 1,300,000 distinct CDR3 sequences; around 45% are singletons. The sequenced sample was blood. These receptors were collected from a woman in her sixties or seventies in good health. Each CDR3 is given with its conserved first and last residue. D genes are given only for firm matches. Clone size is stated in some rows and not others, as once, few, many or a class when expanded.

size: .
J: TRBJ1-1
V: TRBV25-1
D: .
DNA: TGTGCCAGCAGTGGCCAAGGGCGCAGCACTGAAGCTTTCTTT
CDR3: CASSGQGRSTEAFF

size: .
J: TRBJ2-7
V: TRBV3-1
D: .
DNA: TGTGCCAGCAGCCAAGAAAGCAGCGGATGGGGCTACGAGCAGTACTTC
CDR3: CASSQESSGWGYEQYF

size: many
J: TRBJ1-2
V: TRBV25-1
D: .
DNA: TGTGCCAGCAGTCATCCTAACTATGGCTACACCTTC
CDR3: CASSHPNYGYTF

size: .
J: TRBJ2-5
V: TRBV20-1
D: .
DNA: TGCAGTGCTAGGACCGGACGGGGCTTCGGAGAGACCCAGTACTTC
CDR3: CSARTGRGFGETQYF

size: few
J: TRBJ2-5
V: TRBV10-3
D: TRBD2
DNA: TGTGCCATCAGTGACCCGAGGGGGAGAGCGGGAGGCTACCAAGAGACCCAGTACTTC
CDR3: CAISDPRGRAGGYQETQYF

size: .
J: TRBJ2-4
V: TRBV25-1
D: .
DNA: TGTGCCAGCGGCAACTTTGCGACATACAATGAGCAGTACTTC
CDR3: CASGNFATYNEQYF

size: few
J: TRBJ2-1
V: TRBV28
D: TRBD2
DNA: TGTGCCAGCAGTTTGGCACTAGCGGGAGGCGGGAATGAGCAGTTCTTC
CDR3: CASSLALAGGGNEQFF

size: few
J: TRBJ2-1
V: TRBV5-1
D: TRBD2
DNA: TGCGCCAGCAGCCCGATAGCGGGACGGGACAATGAGCAGTTCTTC
CDR3: CASSPIAGRDNEQFF

size: few
J: TRBJ2-7
V: TRBV18
D: .
DNA: TGTGCCAGCAGCCCGGGTAACCCCTACGAGCAGTACTTC
CDR3: CASSPGNPYEQYF

size: .
J: TRBJ2-7
V: TRBV12-3/TRBV12-4
D: TRBD1
DNA: TGTGCCAGCACCCTTATGGACAGGGACTCCTACGAGCAGTACTTC
CDR3: CASTLMDRDSYEQYF

size: .
J: TRBJ1-4
V: TRBV25-1
D: .
DNA: TGTGCCAGCAGTGAATGGGGAGAGGGGGAGGTGGGTGAAAAACTGTTTTTT
CDR3: CASSEWGEGEVGEKLFF

size: few
J: TRBJ1-1
V: TRBV6-5
D: .
DNA: TGTGCCAGCAGTTATTGGACAGCGGACACTGAAGCTTTCTTT
CDR3: CASSYWTADTEAFF

size: few
J: TRBJ2-3
V: TRBV12-3/TRBV12-4
D: .
DNA: TGTGCCAGCGCTAGGGATACGCAGTATTTT
CDR3: CASARDTQYF

size: .
J: TRBJ2-4
V: TRBV2
D: .
DNA: TGTGCCAGCAGACACAGGGAGAGGTGGAACATTCAGTACTTC
CDR3: CASRHRERWNIQYF

size: .
J: TRBJ2-3
V: TRBV6-6
D: .
DNA: TGTGCCAGCAGTACCTTCAGGAGCCTGACTCCAGATACGCAGTATTTT
CDR3: CASSTFRSLTPDTQYF

size: few
J: TRBJ1-5
V: TRBV27
D: .
DNA: TGTGCCAGCAGTTTATCCCAAGGGGGTTTGGGCAATCAGCCCCAGCATTTT
CDR3: CASSLSQGGLGNQPQHF

size: .
J: TRBJ2-5
V: TRBV5-1
D: .
DNA: TGCGCCAGCCGGATCGGGGACGGACCGTACCAAGAGACCCAGTACTTC
CDR3: CASRIGDGPYQETQYF

size: few
J: TRBJ2-1
V: TRBV27
D: TRBD2
DNA: TGTGCCAGCAGTTCCTTACTAGCGGGAGTCTACAATGAGCAGTTCTTC
CDR3: CASSSLLAGVYNEQFF

size: .
J: TRBJ1-1
V: TRBV29-1
D: .
DNA: TGCAGCGGGGGTGACGCAGGGAGGAACACTGAAGCTTTCTTT
CDR3: CSGGDAGRNTEAFF

size: .
J: TRBJ2-1
V: TRBV20-1
D: TRBD2
DNA: TGCAGTGCTAGGTCTAGCGGGAGGGAGTACAATGAGCAGTTCTTC
CDR3: CSARSSGREYNEQFF

size: .
J: TRBJ2-7
V: TRBV6-6
D: .
DNA: TGTGCCAGCGGGGCAGGGATGGGCGAGCAGTACTTC
CDR3: CASGAGMGEQYF

size: many
J: TRBJ2-7
V: TRBV21-1
D: .
DNA: TGTGCCAGCAGCAGCCCAGGATCCTACGAGCAGTACTTC
CDR3: CASSSPGSYEQYF

size: .
J: TRBJ2-7
V: TRBV3-1
D: TRBD1
DNA: TGTGCCAGCAGCACACCTCGGGACAGGGGATTCTACGAGCAGTACTTC
CDR3: CASSTPRDRGFYEQYF

size: few
J: TRBJ2-4
V: TRBV6-2/TRBV6-3
D: .
DNA: TGTGCCAGCAGTACCTTTCCGACGAGAGCCAAAAACATTCAGTACTTC
CDR3: CASSTFPTRAKNIQYF

size: .
J: TRBJ2-4
V: TRBV15
D: .
DNA: TGTGCCACCAGCAGTGCAGGGGCCAGGGCCAAAAACATTCAGTACTTC
CDR3: CATSSAGARAKNIQYF

size: few
J: TRBJ2-7
V: TRBV5-1
D: .
DNA: TGCGCCAGCAGCCCCCGACAGGACTACGAGCAGTACTTC
CDR3: CASSPRQDYEQYF

size: .
J: TRBJ2-2
V: TRBV12-3/TRBV12-4
D: .
DNA: TGTGCCAGCTGGTGGGCCGGGGAGCTGTTTTTT
CDR3: CASWWAGELFF

size: .
J: TRBJ1-1
V: TRBV29-1
D: .
DNA: TGCAGCGTTGATCCCTGGCTCCAGGAGAACACTGAAGCTTTCTTT
CDR3: CSVDPWLQENTEAFF

size: few
J: TRBJ2-1
V: TRBV7-6
D: .
DNA: TGTGCCAGCAGCCGAACACCCGATAATGAGCAGTTCTTC
CDR3: CASSRTPDNEQFF

size: few
J: TRBJ1-2
V: TRBV27
D: .
DNA: TGTGCCAGCAGTGACGACATAAACTATGGCTACACCTTC
CDR3: CASSDDINYGYTF

size: many
J: TRBJ2-3
V: TRBV6-6
D: TRBD2
DNA: TGTGCCAGCAGGGGAGGGCAGGCCACAGATACGCAGTATTTT
CDR3: CASRGGQATDTQYF

size: .
J: TRBJ2-1
V: TRBV6-6
D: .
DNA: TGTGCCAGCAGTTACTCATTGTCCAATGAGCAGTTCTTC
CDR3: CASSYSLSNEQFF

size: .
J: TRBJ2-1
V: TRBV27
D: .
DNA: TGTGCCAGCAGTCCCACTTTTATCCGGACCTACAATGAGCAGTTCTTC
CDR3: CASSPTFIRTYNEQFF

size: .
J: TRBJ2-1
V: TRBV20-1
D: TRBD2
DNA: TGCAGTGCCCATTTGGCGGTGATTAGCGGGAGGGCCAGGGATGAGCAGTTCTTC
CDR3: CSAHLAVISGRARDEQFF

size: .
J: TRBJ2-3
V: TRBV6-6
D: .
DNA: TGTGCCAGCAGCCATGGCGGAGTCCTTGGAGATACGCAGTATTTT
CDR3: CASSHGGVLGDTQYF

size: .
J: TRBJ2-2
V: TRBV9
D: .
DNA: TGTGCCAGCAGCGTATCACAGTTCGGCACCGGGGAGCTGTTTTTT
CDR3: CASSVSQFGTGELFF

size: few
J: TRBJ2-1
V: TRBV11-2
D: .
DNA: TGTGCCAGCAGCCCCGGAAACTTAAATGAGCAGTTCTTC
CDR3: CASSPGNLNEQFF

size: .
J: TRBJ2-5
V: TRBV4-1
D: .
DNA: TGCGCCAGCAGCTCCGGGACTCGGGAGACCCAGTACTTC
CDR3: CASSSGTRETQYF

size: .
J: TRBJ2-7
V: TRBV3-1
D: .
DNA: TGTGCCAGCAGCCCCCCCACAGGGCGAGAGCAGTACTTC
CDR3: CASSPPTGREQYF

size: .
J: TRBJ2-5
V: TRBV7-2
D: TRBD1
DNA: TGTGCCAGCAGCTTAGTTGGACAGGTCACTGAGCAGTACTTC
CDR3: CASSLVGQVTEQYF

size: many
J: TRBJ2-7
V: TRBV5-6
D: TRBD2
DNA: TGTGCCAGCAGCTCCAGCCGAGGGACTAGCGGGAGGACCTCCTACGAGCAGTACTTC
CDR3: CASSSSRGTSGRTSYEQYF

size: .
J: TRBJ2-7
V: TRBV15
D: TRBD2
DNA: TGTGCCACCAGCAGTGGCGGGAGTCCCTACGAGCAGTACTTC
CDR3: CATSSGGSPYEQYF

size: once
J: TRBJ2-1
V: TRBV20-1
D: .
DNA: TGCAGTGCTGTCGGGGAGCTCTCCTACAATGAGCAGTTCTTC
CDR3: CSAVGELSYNEQFF

size: few
J: TRBJ2-1
V: TRBV28
D: .
DNA: TGTGCCAGCATTTATGGGAATGAGCAGTTCTTC
CDR3: CASIYGNEQFF

size: .
J: TRBJ1-2
V: TRBV10-2
D: .
DNA: TGCGCCAACAGTGATGGCGGGAGTGTTCGCTACACCTTC
CDR3: CANSDGGSVRYTF

size: .
J: TRBJ1-1
V: TRBV6-5
D: .
DNA: TGTGCCAGCAGTTACGGGGCAGGCGTGAACACTGAAGCTTTCTTT
CDR3: CASSYGAGVNTEAFF

size: few
J: TRBJ1-1
V: TRBV6-1
D: .
DNA: TGTGCCAGCAGGCCCCCGACAGGAGGGCCTGAAGCTTTCTTT
CDR3: CASRPPTGGPEAFF

size: many
J: TRBJ2-7
V: TRBV11-2
D: TRBD2
DNA: TGTGCCAGCAGCTTAGGCGGGAGGACCTACGAGCAGTACTTC
CDR3: CASSLGGRTYEQYF

size: few
J: TRBJ2-4
V: TRBV5-1
D: .
DNA: TGCGCCAGCAGCTTGGGAGGGGGTCTCAAAAACATTCAGTACTTC
CDR3: CASSLGGGLKNIQYF

size: few
J: TRBJ2-7
V: TRBV20-1
D: .
DNA: TGCAGTGGCCTAGCGCAAACCTACGAGCAGTACTTC
CDR3: CSGLAQTYEQYF

size: .
J: TRBJ2-5
V: TRBV13
D: .
DNA: TGTGCCAGCAGCTCCCCTGGCAGGGGCCAGCAGTACTTC
CDR3: CASSSPGRGQQYF

size: few
J: TRBJ2-5
V: TRBV12-3/TRBV12-4
D: .
DNA: TGTGCCAGCAGTACCCCATCCCGGGACGCCGGAACCCAGTACTTC
CDR3: CASSTPSRDAGTQYF

size: .
J: TRBJ2-7
V: TRBV5-1
D: .
DNA: TGCGCCAGCAGCCTCAACGACAGGCCCGACTACGAGCAGTACTTC
CDR3: CASSLNDRPDYEQYF

size: .
J: TRBJ2-1
V: TRBV7-9
D: TRBD2
DNA: TGTGCCAGCAGCTCCCGGACTAGCGGGAGGCACAATGAGCAGTTCTTC
CDR3: CASSSRTSGRHNEQFF

size: .
J: TRBJ2-5
V: TRBV7-9
D: TRBD1
DNA: TGTGCCAGCAGCGGCCCACAGGGGGAGGAGACCCAGTACTTC
CDR3: CASSGPQGEETQYF